This TCR beta chain emerged from a study of cytomegalovirus exposure and HLA in healthy donors. This PCR relied on a set of 60 Vbeta primers and 13 Jbeta primers. Sequenced by immunoSEQ multiplex PCR; TCRdb stores in-frame clones only, minus some. The profile shows approximately 120,000 clones, around two thirds of them singletons. Study-wide results and limits: As a later analysis revealed, the rate of TCR association differed by HLA locus, with DRB1 most and HLA-C fewest.

The CDR3 consists of 17 residues. Germline CDR1 is MNHEY and CDR2 is SMNVEV (reference sequence). V lost 3 bases to trimming and J lost 3 bases, with 18 bases between them. Points on this clone: Antigen unknown.

The sample taken for sequencing was PBMCs. The sequence derives from a human donor in good health. The rearrangement joins TRBV27 to TRBJ2-1; tentatively, D is TRBD2 (5 bases). The CDR3 loop reads CASSLISGLALYNEQFF. CDR3 in DNA: TGTGCCAGCAGTTTGATTTCTGGGCTAGCTCTCTACAATGAGCAGTTCTTC.